The 5 T cell receptor beta chains below all came from one sample that was sequenced in a study of Graves' ophthalmopathy and Graves' hyperthyroidism. RNA transcripts served as template for amplifying TCR beta CDR3 sequences. An initial RT-PCR round employing HTBI primers preceded a second-round multiplex PCR. Each CDR3 protein is one row after TCRdb ran MiXCR on the multiplex PCR reads. The sample lists 620,000 or so distinct CDR3 sequences; 22% were seen once. The sequenced sample consisted of peripheral blood. The origin of the receptors is a woman aged 18-29 years with stable Graves' hyperthyroidism. Some clones in this sample may be carry-over from other donors' samples.

At least ten counts were recorded for this clonotype. CDR3 sequence reads: CASSAQRGFYEQYF. CDR3 coding DNA: TGTGCCAGTAGCGCCCAGCGGGGGTTCTACGAGCAGTACTTC. The genes are TRBV19 and TRBJ2-7, with TRBD2 matching over 8 bases. Looked up from germline, CDR1 is LNHDA and CDR2 is SQIVND (reference sequence). The V gene end was trimmed by 6 bases and the J gene end by 3 bases; junction bases not matched to a gene: 7. The CDR3 is made up of 14 amino acids.

In its sample, this clonotype was seen many times. The junction and the germline gene differ at one end; a read error may be behind it. The chain uses TRBV27 and TRBJ2-7; D might be TRBD1 or TRBD2, each matching 5 bases. The V gene's germline CDR1 is MNHEY and CDR2 SMNVEV (reference sequence). This CDR3 is built from 11 residues. Written as DNA, the CDR3 is TGTGCCACCGGGGACCCGGGGCCTATTTCCTTC. Translating it yields CATGDPGPISF.

This clonotype showed up many times. This rearrangement joins TRBV6-2 or TRBV6-3 to TRBJ1-1; D is possibly TRBD1 (5 bases). Trimming cost V 2 bases and J 5 bases, with 9 bases left between them. Germline CDR1 MNHEY, CDR2 SVGEGT. There are 13 residues in the CDR3. Here the CDR3 reads CASSYPGRTEAFF. CDR3 sequence (DNA): TGTGCCAGCAGTTACCCAGGGCGAACTGAAGCTTTCTTT.

This clonotype was observed at least ten times. V gene TRBV2 combines with J gene TRBJ2-7; D perhaps matches TRBD2 (5 bases). CDR3 length: 17 amino acids. Trimming shortened V by 6 bases and J by 0 bases, and 21 bases separated the two germline ends. In germline, CDR1 is SNHLY, CDR2 FYNNEI. The CDR3 sequence: CASSGPFGEMISYEQYF. The CDR3 bases are TGTGCCAGCAGCGGTCCCTTCGGGGAAATGATCTCCTACGAGCAGTACTTC.

This clonotype was seen many times. The rearrangement joins TRBV24-1 to TRBJ2-2, with a possible D match to TRBD2 (5 bases). The CDR3 has 16 residues. With 9 bases removed from V and 0 bases from J, the gap between germline ends came to 16 bases. The V gene's germline CDR1 is KGHDR and CDR2 SFDVKD. The CDR3 nucleotides are TGTGCCACCGCGTCGGCGGGTGCTTCGAACACCGGGGAGCTGTTTTTT. Its translation: CATASAGASNTGELFF.